These 18 T cell receptor beta chains came from one sample sequenced in a study of graft-versus-host responses after intestinal transplantation. Produced via immunoSEQ multiplex PCR; TCRdb's table is partial and in-frame only. The table shows tens of thousands of clones, with 84% occurring only once. For these TCRs, the target antigens are not known. This material consisted of unstimulated CD4+ T cells sorted from spleen or lymph node cells, taken before transplant. The receptors shown here come from a human donor who was the organ donor for an intestinal transplant.

This clone appeared a single time. This chain connects TRBV5-1 to TRBJ1-1, with 7 positions matching TRBD1. V trimming: 3 bases; J trimming: 1 base; junction bases outside the gene matches: 6. Germline V gives CDR1 SGHRS, CDR2 YFSETQ. This CDR3 has 15 residues. CDR3 sequence: CASSSSQGRNTEAFF. CDR3 DNA: TGCGCCAGCAGCTCCTCACAGGGGCGGAACACTGAAGCTTTCTTT. The full variable domain, completed using reference TRBV5-1 and TRBJ1-1, is KAGVTQTPRYLIKTRGQQVTLSCSPISGHRSVSWYQQTPGQGLQFLFEYFSETQRNKGNFPGRFSGRQFSNSRSEMNVSTLELGDSALYLCASSSSQGRNTEAFFGQGTRLTVV.

The rearrangement links TRBV10-2 to TRBJ1-5, with 9 bases lining up with TRBD1. CDR3 length: 18 amino acids. V lost 3 bases, J lost 0 bases, and 9 bases stayed unmatched. Germline CDR1 reads WSHSY; CDR2 reads SAAADI. The CDR3 loop reads CASSDSGTGLYSNQPQHF. Here the CDR3 DNA reads TGCGCCAGCAGTGATAGCGGGACAGGGCTATATAGCAATCAGCCCCAGCATTTT.

The chain uses TRBV7-2 and TRBJ2-3, with D unclear. Germline V gives CDR1 SGHTA, CDR2 FQGNSA. The V and J ends lost 4 bases and 0 bases respectively, with 11 bases between them. CDR3 length: 15 amino acids. The CDR3 region is CASSSRRSSTDTQYF. The DNA of the CDR3 is TGTGCCAGCAGCTCCCGCAGGTCTAGCACAGATACGCAGTATTTT. Based on the CDR3 plus reference TRBV7-2 and TRBJ2-3, the full variable domain is GAGVSQSPSNKVTEKGKDVELRCDPISGHTALYWYRQSLGQGLEFLIYFQGNSAPDKSGLPSDRFSAERTGGSVSTLTIQRTQQEDSAVYLCASSSRRSSTDTQYFGPGTRLTVL.

The chain couples TRBV6-6 to TRBJ2-2, with D maybe TRBD1 (5 bases). V was clipped by 2 bases and J by 2 bases, with 6 bases between them. This CDR3 contains 14 residues. In germline, CDR1 is MNHNY, CDR2 SVGAGI (reference sequence). The CDR3: CASSYRGNTGELFF. CDR3 nucleotide sequence: TGTGCCAGCAGTTACAGGGGAAACACCGGGGAGCTGTTTTTT.

Points on this clone: Mismatch with germline at one junction end may stem from a read error. This chain uses TRBV6-1 with TRBJ1-1, with TRBD1 identical over 7 bases. Germline V gives CDR1 MNHNS, CDR2 SASEGT. The CDR3 extends over 13 amino acids. The CDR3 DNA sequence: TGTGCCAACAGTGACAGGGCGATCACTGAAGCTTTCTTT. This encodes CANSDRAITEAFF.

V is TRBV5-6 and J is TRBJ2-3, with a possible D match to TRBD1 (5 bases). CDR1 and CDR2 from the germline V gene are SGHDT and YYEEEE. Trimming pared 0 bases from V and 0 bases from J, leaving 8 bases between. This CDR3 is built from 15 residues. Written as DNA, the CDR3 is TGTGCCAGCAGCTTGGGACAGATCAGCACAGATACGCAGTATTTT. This encodes CASSLGQISTDTQYF.

A word on this clone: One end of the junction fails to match germline, which may point to a read error. The V and J genes are TRBV7-7 and TRBJ2-3, with D possibly TRBD2 on 5 matching bases. CDR3 length: 14 residues. Germline-derived CDR1 and CDR2 are SSHAT and FNYEAQ (reference sequence). This chain's CDR3 is CASSSGLAADTQYF. Here the CDR3 DNA reads TGTGCTAGCAGCTCCGGGCTAGCAGCAGATACGCAGTATTTT.

This clone occurred once. V usage is TRBV6-1 and J usage is TRBJ1-1, with D unresolved. The CDR3 is made up of 11 amino acids. The ends were cut back, 5 bases at V and 6 bases at J, with 7 bases in the middle. CDR1 and CDR2 from the germline V gene are MNHNS and SASEGT. CDR3 sequence reads: CASSFVSEAFF. In nucleotides, the CDR3 is TGTGCCAGCAGTTTTGTCTCTGAAGCTTTCTTT.

CDR3 DNA: TGTGCCAGCAGTTCCTTCACCCCCGGACAGGCCGTTCTAGGCTACACCTTC. It is translated as CASSSFTPGQAVLGYTF. This chain uses TRBV27 with TRBJ1-2; 7 positions match TRBD1. Unmatched junction bases numbered 19, after V lost 4 bases and J lost 8 bases. Germline lookup yields CDR1 MNHEY and CDR2 SMNVEV (reference sequence). There are 17 residues in the CDR3.

V gene TRBV6-5 combines with J gene TRBJ2-1, with 7 nucleotides matching TRBD2. J gave up 2 bases and V 7 bases, and 5 bases lay outside the gene matches. The CDR3 is made up of 14 amino acids. Germline CDR1 is MNHEY and CDR2 is SVGAGI. The CDR3 here is CASKPGLPYNEQFF. DNA of the CDR3: TGTGCCAGCAAACCGGGACTACCCTACAATGAGCAGTTCTTC.

This clone appeared a few times. This chain uses TRBV6-1 with TRBJ2-7, with 7 bases matching TRBD2. The CDR3 extends over 13 amino acids. Germline V gene sequence: CDR1 MNHNS, CDR2 SASEGT. Trimming cost V 5 bases and J 3 bases; bases outside gene matches: 4. Here the CDR3 DNA reads TGTGCCAGCAGTACTAGCGTCAGCTACGAGCAGTACGTC. Translation gives CASSTSVSYEQYV.

This chain links TRBV19 with TRBJ1-2; 8 bases map to TRBD1. Germline trimming cut 1 base from V and 7 bases from J; bases unmatched to any gene: 2. CDR1 is LNHDA and CDR2 is SQIVND in the germline V gene (reference sequence). This CDR3 has 13 residues. Written as DNA, the CDR3 is TGTGCCAGTAGTATAGCCAGGGGGCTTGGCTACACCTTC. This sequence encodes CASSIARGLGYTF.

V and J are TRBV9 and TRBJ1-3; D is ambiguous. Germline V gene data show CDR1 as SGDLS and CDR2 as YYNGEE. There are 16 residues in the CDR3. Trimming pared 3 bases from V and 0 bases from J, leaving 13 bases between. CDR3 nucleotides: TGTGCCAGCAGCGCCAGCCCCCAGCGCTCTGGAAACACCATATATTTT. Protein: CASSASPQRSGNTIYF.

The chain recombines TRBV5-1 with TRBJ2-4; D gene uncertain. Germline CDR1 is SGHRS and CDR2 is YFSETQ. Between the trimmed V and J ends, which lost 4 bases and 2 bases, there was a span of 19 bases. CDR3 length equals 17 residues. CDR3 in amino acids: CASSLITGQVTKNIQYF. DNA of the CDR3: TGCGCCAGCAGCCTTATAACCGGTCAAGTCACCAAAAACATTCAGTACTTC.

The DNA of the CDR3 is TGTGCCAGCAGCACTGCCGGGACTAGCACGGAGACCCAGTACTTC. It codes for CASSTAGTSTETQYF. This rearrangement joins TRBV5-4 to TRBJ2-5, with 9 bases fitting TRBD2. V was pared by 4 bases and J by 5 bases, with 9 bases of the junction left unmatched. In germline, CDR1 is SGHNT, CDR2 YYREEE (reference sequence). CDR3 length: 15 amino acids.

The chain couples TRBV6-1 to TRBJ1-1, with a weak D call TRBD1 (5 bases). Trimming pared 2 bases from V and 8 bases from J, leaving 18 bases between. The CDR3 consists of 15 residues. Germline V gives CDR1 MNHNS, CDR2 SASEGT. The CDR3 region is CASSEWGVGLEEAFF. CDR3 in DNA: TGTGCCAGCAGTGAATGGGGGGTGGGTCTCGAGGAAGCTTTCTTT.

This chain connects TRBV28 to TRBJ1-6; 7 bases align to TRBD1. Germline loops: CDR1 MDHEN, CDR2 SYDVKM. The CDR3 runs to 13 residues. J gave up 7 bases and V 5 bases, and 2 bases lay outside the gene matches. CDR3 in amino acids: CASSLTGNSPLHF. The CDR3 bases are TGTGCCAGCAGTCTGACAGGGAATTCACCCCTCCACTTT.

In DNA, the CDR3 is TGTGCCAGCAGTTACGGGGCTCTGAACACTGAAGCTTTCTTT. Translation gives CASSYGALNTEAFF. This chain uses TRBV6-5 with TRBJ1-1; a weak D match, TRBD1 (5 bases). CDR3 size: 14 residues. Trimming stripped 2 bases from V and 0 bases from J, with 7 bases between. CDR1 and CDR2 (germline): MNHEY, SVGAGI.